Shown below are 18 T cell receptor beta chains from a single sample sequenced in a study of CD8+ T cells in alopecia areata. Extracted RNA was reverse transcribed, and the resulting cDNA served as sequencing template. Sequencing was performed with immunoSEQ multiplex PCR; in TCRdb, only in-frame clones are kept and a portion is missing. The sample yields about 200,000 clones, 45% to 70% seen once. What was sequenced was CD8+ T cells sorted from blood. The receptors come from a human donor in good health.

The chain joins TRBV6-5 to TRBJ2-4; D ambiguous. Germline loops: CDR1 MNHEY, CDR2 SVGAGI. V dropped 5 bases and J dropped 2 bases, with 10 bases sitting between them. CDR3 size: 14 residues. The CDR3 spells CASSPGPTKNIQYF. Here the CDR3 DNA reads TGTGCCAGCAGTCCCGGGCCTACCAAAAACATTCAGTACTTC.

The chain carries TRBV29-1 and TRBJ1-2, with 7 bases lining up with TRBD1. This CDR3 is built from 14 residues. The ends lost 4 bases at V and 4 bases at J; junction bases unmatched: 9. CDR1 and CDR2 (germline): SQVTM, ANQGSEA. The CDR3 here is CSVVEAGGAYGYTF. In DNA, the CDR3 is TGCAGCGTTGTCGAAGCAGGGGGAGCCTATGGCTACACCTTC.

The chain is built from TRBV27 and TRBJ2-4; TRBD2 is a possible D gene (7 bases). Germline CDR1 and CDR2: MNHEY and SMNVEV (reference sequence). CDR3 length: 14 residues. V was pared by 2 bases and J by 8 bases, with 13 bases between. CDR3 loop: CASSLIQGGDIQYF. The DNA for the CDR3 is TGTGCCAGCAGTTTAATACAAGGGGGGGACATTCAGTACTTC.

This clone was recorded only once. The chain employs TRBV11-2 and TRBJ2-7; 7 bases are a match to TRBD1. J gave up 3 bases and V 5 bases, and 4 bases lay outside the gene matches. The germline CDR1 and CDR2 sequences are SGHAT and FQNNGV. The CDR3 is 13 residues long. The CDR3 DNA is TGTGCCAGCAGCCCGGGACAGCTCTACGAGCAGTACTTC. Translating it yields CASSPGQLYEQYF.

This chain joins TRBV29-1 and TRBJ2-7; TRBD1 or TRBD2 may be the D gene (5 bases each). Germline CDR1 SQVTM, CDR2 ANQGSEA. The V end was cut by 1 base, the J end by 0 bases, with 7 bases between. The CDR3 runs 13 residues. CDR3 nucleotide sequence: TGCAGCGTTGAAGCGGGGCGCTCCTACGAGCAGTACTTC. This encodes CSVEAGRSYEQYF.

The chain combines TRBV25-1 with TRBJ2-7; 10 positions match TRBD1. The CDR3 loop spans 13 amino acids. Losses at the gene ends were 8 bases for V and 5 bases for J; bases not matched to a gene: 6. Germline loops: CDR1 MGHDK, CDR2 SYGVNS. This chain's CDR3 is CASSGTGDHEQYF. The CDR3 region has the DNA TGTGCCAGCTCGGGGACAGGGGACCACGAGCAGTACTTC.

The chain carries TRBV4-1 and TRBJ1-2, with a weak D call TRBD1 (5 bases). V lost 2 bases to trimming and J lost 5 bases, with 18 bases between them. CDR1 is MGHRA and CDR2 is YSYEKL in the germline V gene. This CDR3 spans 16 amino acids. Written as DNA, the CDR3 is TGCGCCAGCAGCCAATTGAAAGTGAGGGGCTGGTATGGCTACACCTTC. This codes for CASSQLKVRGWYGYTF.

CDR3 DNA: TGTGCCAGCCAGAAGCGGGGGGGTCGCAATGAGCAGTTCTTC. Translated: CASQKRGGRNEQFF. The chain recombines TRBV2 with TRBJ2-1, with TRBD2 matching 10 bases. The V gene end was trimmed by 8 bases and the J gene end by 6 bases; junction bases not matched to a gene: 7. CDR3 length equals 14 residues. The germline gives CDR1 SNHLY, CDR2 FYNNEI.

The V and J genes are TRBV29-1 and TRBJ2-1, with D perhaps matching TRBD1 (5 bases). The germline CDR1 and CDR2 sequences are SQVTM and ANQGSEA. CDR3 length equals 17 residues. V was cut by 0 bases and J by 4 bases, with 19 bases left in between. In DNA form, the CDR3 reads TGCAGCGTTGAAGATGATAGTAGGGGCGCCCTATACAATGAGCAGTTCTTC. It is translated as CSVEDDSRGALYNEQFF.

This clone was detected only a few times. The V and J genes are TRBV7-6 and TRBJ2-1; 11 bases map to TRBD2. The CDR3 is made up of 15 amino acids. The J segment lost 7 bases and the V segment lost 4 bases, leaving 6 bases of the junction unmatched. Looked up from germline, CDR1 is SGHVS and CDR2 is FNYEAQ. The CDR3 spells CASSSRLAGLNEQFF. For the CDR3, the DNA is TGTGCCAGCAGCTCCCGACTAGCGGGGTTGAATGAGCAGTTCTTC.

This clone was observed a few times. The identical CDR3 is also encoded by other nucleotide sequences in the sample. The chain uses TRBV4-1 and TRBJ2-1, with 8 bases lining up with TRBD2. The CDR3 totals 16 residues. Germline V lookup: CDR1 MGHRA, CDR2 YSYEKL. After removal of 2 bases from V and 0 bases from J, the junction contained 3 bases not matched to a gene. CDR3 amino acids: CASSQREGSSYNEQFF. The CDR3 nucleotides are TGCGCCAGCAGCCAACGGGAGGGGAGCTCCTACAATGAGCAGTTCTTC.

This clone has just a few counts. The CDR3 region has the DNA TGTGCCAGCAGTCGGACAGGTAGCTCCTACGAGCAGTACTTC. Protein: CASSRTGSSYEQYF. The gene calls are TRBV6-5 and TRBJ2-7, with 7 positions matching TRBD1. The CDR3 is 14 residues long. The V gene end was trimmed by 5 bases and the J gene end by 0 bases; junction bases not matched to a gene: 4. CDR1 and CDR2 from the germline V gene are MNHEY and SVGAGI.

The chain has TRBV27 and TRBJ1-1, with a possible D match to TRBD1 (5 bases). The CDR3 contains 15 residues. V was shortened by 2 bases and J by 5 bases, with 15 bases between the two germline ends. From germline, CDR1 is MNHEY and CDR2 SMNVEV (reference sequence). Written as DNA, the CDR3 is TGTGCCAGCAGTTTAGGGGCAGCCTCGGGGACTGAAGCTTTCTTT. Protein: CASSLGAASGTEAFF.

This clone was detected once. The gene calls are TRBV9 and TRBJ2-7, with 7 positions matching TRBD1. CDR1 and CDR2 from the germline V gene are SGDLS and YYNGEE. This CDR3 is built from 14 residues. V dropped 5 bases and J dropped 1; count of bases not matched to a gene: 6. The CDR3 reads CASSPGQTSYEQYF. CDR3 nucleotides: TGTGCCAGCAGTCCGGGACAGACGTCCTACGAGCAGTACTTC.

This clone has just a few counts. The gene calls are TRBV29-1 and TRBJ1-1; D is ambiguous. Per the germline V gene, CDR1 is SQVTM and CDR2 is ANQGSEA. The V gene lost 6 bases and the J gene lost 1 base, with 9 bases spanning the gap. The length of the CDR3 is 12 residues. In DNA, the CDR3 is TGCAGCGTCCCCCTCCCGAACACTGAAGCTTTCTTT. Amino acids: CSVPLPNTEAFF.

This chain links TRBV25-1 with TRBJ2-7; 7 nucleotides match TRBD1. Germline CDR1 is MGHDK and CDR2 is SYGVNS. With 3 bases clipped from V and 0 bases from J, the junction kept 11 bases outside the gene matches. The CDR3 runs 17 residues. For the CDR3, the DNA is TGTGCCAGCAGTGAGGTTCCCAGGGCAGGGGGCTCCTACGAGCAGTACTTC. This gives the protein CASSEVPRAGGSYEQYF.

This chain joins TRBV7-9 and TRBJ2-5, with D tentatively TRBD1 or TRBD2 (5 bases each). Germline CDR1 and CDR2: SEHNR and FQNEAQ (reference sequence). Trimming cost V 1 base and J 0 bases, with 12 bases left between them. This CDR3 contains 16 residues. CDR3 residues: CASSLVIGEYQETQYF. In nucleotides, the CDR3 is TGTGCCAGCAGCTTAGTTATAGGGGAGTACCAAGAGACCCAGTACTTC. The whole variable domain, filled in from reference TRBV7-9 and TRBJ2-5, reads DTGVSQNPRHKITKRGQNVTFRCDPISEHNRLYWYRQTLGQGPEFLTYFQNEAQLEKSRLLSDRFSAERPKGSFSTLEIQRTEQGDSAMYLCASSLVIGEYQETQYFGPGTRLLVL.

The chain joins TRBV13 to TRBJ1-1, with 7 bases that match TRBD1. CDR3 length: 14 residues. Germline V gene data show CDR1 as PRHDT and CDR2 as FYEKMQ (reference sequence). The V and J ends lost 1 base and 3 bases, in that order; junction bases with no gene match: 2. CDR3 DNA sequence: TGTGCCAGCAGCTTAGCAGGGGGAGACACTGAAGCTTTCTTT. Protein: CASSLAGGDTEAFF.